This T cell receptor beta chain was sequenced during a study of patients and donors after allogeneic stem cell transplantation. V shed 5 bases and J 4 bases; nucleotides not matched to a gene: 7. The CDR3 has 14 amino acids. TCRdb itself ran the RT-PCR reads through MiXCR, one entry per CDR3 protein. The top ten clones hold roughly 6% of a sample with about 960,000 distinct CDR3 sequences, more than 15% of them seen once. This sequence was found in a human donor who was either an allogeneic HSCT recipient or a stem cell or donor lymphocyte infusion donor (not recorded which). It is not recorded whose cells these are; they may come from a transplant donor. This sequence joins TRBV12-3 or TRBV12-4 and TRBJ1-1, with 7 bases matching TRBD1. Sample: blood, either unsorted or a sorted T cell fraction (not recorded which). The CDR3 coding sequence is TGTGCCAGCAGTAAACAGGGGTTGAGCACTGAAGCTTTCTTT. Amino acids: CASSKQGLSTEAFF.